Each of the 27 T cell receptor beta chains below was sequenced from the same sample in a study of breast tumors, draining lymph nodes, adjacent tissues. Breast cancer patients provided tissue from their axillary draining lymph nodes. TCRdb analysed the multiplex PCR reads with MiXCR anew, one entry per CDR3 protein. The data contain more than 100,000 distinct CDR3 sequences, about a fifth of them singletons. Sequenced material: axillary lymph node tissue. These receptors were taken from a female donor with breast cancer. Some clones in this sample may be carry-over from other donors' samples.

The sample holds many counts of this clonotype. The chain is built from TRBV5-4 and TRBJ1-5; TRBD1 matches 9 bases. With 4 bases clipped from V and 2 bases from J, the junction kept 10 bases outside the gene matches. The CDR3 sequence is 17 residues long. In germline, CDR1 is SGHNT, CDR2 YYREEE (reference sequence). The CDR3 DNA sequence: TGTGCCAGCAGCCACTCCGGGACAGGGAGCCGCAATCAGCCCCAGCATTTT. Its protein product is CASSHSGTGSRNQPQHF.

At least ten counts were recorded for this clonotype. This rearrangement joins TRBV30 to TRBJ2-7; no reliable D call. The length of the CDR3 is 13 residues. Germline V gene sequence: CDR1 GTSNPN, CDR2 SVGIG (reference sequence). Trimming removed 0 bases from V and 3 bases from J, with 9 bases in between. CDR3: CAWSVLLNYEQYF. The CDR3 coding sequence is TGTGCCTGGAGTGTACTCCTAAACTACGAGCAGTACTTC.

About this clonotype itself: A much larger clone differs from this one at a single base, so this may be a read error. The rearrangement joins TRBV20-1 to TRBJ1-2; unclear D gene. The CDR3 runs 12 residues. Germline CDR1 is DFQATT and CDR2 is SNEGSKA (reference sequence). Deletions cut 2 bases from V and 6 bases from J, with 10 bases between. CDR3 sequence reads: CSARPENHGYTF. The DNA of the CDR3 is TGCAGTGCTAGACCCGAGAACCATGGCTACACCTTC.

This clonotype has at least ten counts. This chain uses TRBV19 with TRBJ2-5; D not certain. V was trimmed by 1 base and J by 0 bases, leaving 6 bases between them. From germline, CDR1 is LNHDA and CDR2 SQIVND (reference sequence). The CDR3 covers 14 residues. CDR3 residues: CASSIGTNQETQYF. DNA for the CDR3: TGTGCCAGTAGTATAGGGACCAACCAAGAGACCCAGTACTTC.

This clonotype was counted many times. V is TRBV10-3 and J is TRBJ2-5; 8 bases fit TRBD1. The CDR3 extends over 15 amino acids. Germline CDR1 is ENHRY and CDR2 is SYGVKD. The junction had 3 bases not matched to a gene; V was cut back by 0 bases and J by 3 bases. CDR3 sequence: CAISESGQEKETQYF. The CDR3 DNA reads TGTGCCATCAGTGAGTCGGGACAGGAGAAAGAGACCCAGTACTTC.

This clonotype came up many times. The chain uses TRBV20-1 and TRBJ2-7, with D possibly TRBD2 on 6 matching bases. The CDR3 loop spans 13 amino acids. Trimming cost V 1 base and J 7 bases, with 14 bases left between them. CDR1 and CDR2 from the germline V gene are DFQATT and SNEGSKA (reference sequence). The CDR3 region is CSARVPLASEQYF. CDR3 sequence (DNA): TGCAGTGCTAGAGTCCCCCTAGCGAGTGAGCAGTACTTC.

In its sample, this clonotype was seen a few times. V and J are TRBV3-1 and TRBJ2-3, with D tentatively TRBD1 or TRBD2 (5 bases each). Germline CDR1 reads LGHDT; CDR2 reads YNNKEL (reference sequence). Trimming left V 7 bases short and J 2 bases short, with 16 bases between. The CDR3 extends over 15 amino acids. The CDR3 loop reads CASTEKGRYTDTQYF. The CDR3 DNA sequence: TGTGCCAGCACCGAAAAGGGACGGTACACAGATACGCAGTATTTT.

This clonotype was seen once. It may be a read error: a sequence one base away is much more abundant. The CDR3 end shows no conserved phenylalanine or tryptophan, and so a read error is likely. The chain has TRBV28 and TRBJ2-5, with D perhaps TRBD2 (5 bases). V dropped 6 bases and J dropped 5 bases, with 16 bases sitting between them. Per germline, CDR1 MDHEN and CDR2 SYDVKM. The CDR3 loop spans 14 amino acids. CDR3 sequence: CASSTRALGETQYS. The CDR3 coding sequence is TGTGCCAGCAGCACTAGAGCATTGGGGGAGACCCAGTACTCC.

This clonotype was recorded a few times. A read error is possible here, since a much larger clone lies one base away. The chain joins TRBV10-2 to TRBJ2-1; the match to TRBD2 covers 7 bases. This CDR3 spans 16 amino acids. The V gene end was trimmed by 0 bases and the J gene end by 3 bases; junction bases not matched to a gene: 5. CDR1 and CDR2 from the germline V gene are WSHSY and SAAADI. DNA of the CDR3: TGCGCCAGCAGTGAGTCGGCGACGGGAGGCTACAATGAGCAGTTCTTC. Its translation: CASSESATGGYNEQFF.

This clonotype was detected a few times. This sequence joins TRBV3-1 and TRBJ2-3; 7 positions agree with TRBD2. The V gene's germline CDR1 is LGHDT and CDR2 YNNKEL (reference sequence). The CDR3 extends over 17 amino acids. V lost 5 bases to trimming and J lost 4 bases; unmatched junction nucleotides: 15. CDR3 bases: TGTGCCAGCAGCTCCCCCCTGGTGGGCGGGAGCGCAGATACGCAGTATTTT. Translated: CASSSPLVGGSADTQYF.

The table lists this clonotype with many counts. The genes are TRBV19 and TRBJ2-7; the D gene could be TRBD1 or TRBD2 (5 bases each). The length of the CDR3 is 15 residues. Germline V gene lookup returns CDR1 LNHDA and CDR2 SQIVND (reference sequence). With 5 bases removed from V and 4 bases from J, the gap between germline ends came to 18 bases. The CDR3 protein is CASSAPRDLGYEQYF. The CDR3 nucleotides are TGTGCCAGTAGTGCCCCCCGGGACCTTGGATACGAGCAGTACTTC.

This clonotype has at least ten counts. V and J are TRBV29-1 and TRBJ2-1, with TRBD2 as a possible D gene (6 bases). CDR3 size: 15 residues. In germline, CDR1 is SQVTM, CDR2 ANQGSEA. Trimming took 0 bases from V and 8 from J, leaving 17 bases between them. CDR3 region: CSVEDGWRGIDEQFF. In DNA, the CDR3 is TGCAGCGTTGAAGATGGCTGGAGGGGAATAGATGAGCAGTTCTTC.

This clonotype came up many times. This chain connects TRBV20-1 to TRBJ2-3, with 8 bases fitting TRBD2. Germline lookup yields CDR1 DFQATT and CDR2 SNEGSKA (reference sequence). The V and J ends lost 0 bases and 5 bases, in that order; junction bases with no gene match: 4. This CDR3 comprises 14 residues. The CDR3 loop reads CSARDASGLDTQYF. The CDR3 DNA is TGCAGTGCTAGAGACGCTAGCGGGCTAGATACGCAGTATTTT.

This clonotype has a count of ten or more. The rearrangement links TRBV11-2 to TRBJ2-5, with 12 bases matching TRBD2. This CDR3 is built from 20 residues. The J segment lost 4 bases and the V segment lost 2 bases, leaving 17 bases of the junction unmatched. Germline CDR1 and CDR2: SGHAT and FQNNGV. CDR3 sequence: CASSLRPTARLAGVVETQYF. The CDR3 DNA sequence: TGTGCCAGCAGCTTAAGGCCTACCGCTCGACTAGCGGGAGTCGTAGAGACCCAGTACTTC.

Remarks on this clonotype: A read error is possible here, since a much larger clone lies one base away. The V gene is TRBV6-1, the J gene TRBJ2-7, with 7 bases lining up with TRBD1. The CDR3 runs to 14 residues. Germline V CDR1 and CDR2: MNHNS, SASEGT. CDR3 DNA sequence: TGTGCCAGCACCCTTGCACAGGGGACCTACGAGCAGCACTTC. This gives the protein CASTLAQGTYEQHF.

The V gene is TRBV18, the J gene TRBJ2-7, with D unresolved. CDR3 size: 14 residues. Germline CDR1 KGHSH, CDR2 LQKENI. The V end lost 2 bases, the J end lost 2 bases, and 10 bases lay between the germline ends. Here the CDR3 reads CASSPSAETYEQYF. The CDR3 DNA follows: TGTGCCAGCTCACCATCTGCGGAAACCTACGAGCAGTACTTC. Filled out from reference TRBV18 and TRBJ2-7, the complete variable domain reads NAGVMQNPRHLVRRRGQEARLRCSPMKGHSHVYWYRQLPEEGLKFMVYLQKENIIDESGMPKERFSAEFPKEGPSILRIQQVVRGDSAAYFCASSPSAETYEQYFGPGTRLTVT.

This clonotype was recorded many times. V is TRBV18 and J is TRBJ2-7, with a weak D call TRBD2 (6 bases). With 3 bases removed from V and 6 bases from J, the gap between germline ends came to 18 bases. The CDR3 runs to 15 residues. Per germline, CDR1 KGHSH and CDR2 LQKENI. The CDR3 DNA reads as TGTGCCAGCTCACCCCCCGGCGGGATAGGTCGCGAGCAGTACTTC. Protein sequence: CASSPPGGIGREQYF.

In this sample, this clonotype turned up many times. The gene calls are TRBV20-1 and TRBJ1-6; TRBD1 matches 11 bases. Germline V gene data show CDR1 as DFQATT and CDR2 as SNEGSKA (reference sequence). The junction had 7 bases not matched to a gene; V was cut back by 5 bases and J by 7 bases. This CDR3 is built from 15 residues. Written as DNA, the CDR3 is TGCAGTGCTGTCCCGGGACAGGGGGGGAATTCACCCCTCCACTTT. Protein sequence: CSAVPGQGGNSPLHF.

This clonotype was counted ten times or more. J is TRBJ2-5 and V is TRBV20-1; 12 nucleotides align to TRBD2. The CDR3 has 14 residues. V lost 6 bases and J lost 5; bases outside the gene matches: 7. Germline values: CDR1 DFQATT, CDR2 SNEGSKA (reference sequence). CDR3 protein: CSARTSGIGETQYF. The DNA of the CDR3 is TGCAGTGCCCGGACTAGCGGGATAGGGGAGACCCAGTACTTC.

The V call is TRBV2, the J call TRBJ2-6; D may be TRBD1 (6 bases). V lost 3 bases and J lost 1, with 25 bases in between. This CDR3 has 21 residues. Germline CDR1 is SNHLY and CDR2 is FYNNEI. Written as DNA, the CDR3 is TGTGCCAGCAGTGATGCAGGGGCGAGGGCTAGCCGGAGGTCTGGGGCCAACGTCCTGACTTTC. Its translation is CASSDAGARASRRSGANVLTF.

The V call is TRBV6-2 or TRBV6-3, the J call TRBJ2-1; TRBD1 aligns across 8 bases. Germline V CDR1 and CDR2: MNHEY, SVGEGT. The CDR3 contains 16 residues. V dropped 6 bases and J dropped 4; count of bases not matched to a gene: 11. The CDR3 loop is CASSSGQGENYNEQFF. CDR3 DNA: TGTGCCAGCAGCTCCGGACAGGGTGAAAATTACAATGAGCAGTTCTTC.

This clonotype was counted ten times or more. In DNA form, the CDR3 reads TGTGCCAGTGAGGGGGCAGGCTATGGCTACACCTTC. This sequence encodes CASEGAGYGYTF. The chain couples TRBV28 to TRBJ1-2; TRBD1 aligns across 7 bases. J was trimmed by 4 bases and V by 9 bases; bases with no gene match: 5. The germline gives CDR1 MDHEN, CDR2 SYDVKM. CDR3 size: 12 residues.

This clonotype was picked up many times. The chain employs TRBV6-2 or TRBV6-3 and TRBJ2-2; D is uncertain. V was shortened by 5 bases and J by 3 bases, with 13 bases between the two germline ends. The germline V gene encodes CDR1 MNHEY and CDR2 SVGEGT. The length of the CDR3 is 15 residues. CDR3 coding DNA: TGTGCCAGCAGTCCCCCTGGCGGTCACACCGGGGAGCTGTTTTTT. Translating it yields CASSPPGGHTGELFF.

This clonotype was detected only once. Just one base apart from a much larger clone, this may be a read error. The chain couples TRBV6-1 to TRBJ2-3; the D is unclear. Looked up from germline, CDR1 is MNHNS and CDR2 is SASEGT. The CDR3 totals 11 residues. Deletions cut 10 bases from V and 6 bases from J, with 11 bases between. The CDR3 DNA reads TGTGCCACCAATCAGCCGGATACGCAGTATTTT. Encoded protein: CATNQPDTQYF.

The table lists this clonotype with many counts. The chain combines TRBV10-3 with TRBJ2-7, with 7 bases identical to TRBD1. This CDR3 spans 15 amino acids. V shed 10 bases, J shed 3 bases, and the junction held 15 bases outside the gene matches. Germline CDR1 reads ENHRY; CDR2 reads SYGVKD. The CDR3 DNA follows: TGTGCCACCGGACCCCGGGACAGACCATACTACGAGCAGTACTTC. Its protein is CATGPRDRPYYEQYF.

Of note for this clonotype: A much larger clone sits a single nucleotide away, making a read error possible. The rearrangement joins TRBV6-5 to TRBJ2-3; 8 bases are shared with TRBD1. Germline V CDR1 and CDR2: MNHEY, SVGAGI. CDR3 length: 14 amino acids. V shed 5 bases, J shed 2 bases, and the junction held 3 bases outside the gene matches. Here the CDR3 reads CASSRQGYTDTQYF. For the CDR3, the DNA is TGTGCCAGCAGTCGACAGGGGTACACAGATACGCAGTATTTT.

This clonotype was counted at least ten times. The V call is TRBV9, the J call TRBJ2-1, with 13 nucleotides matching TRBD2. The junction had 16 bases not matched to a gene; V was cut back by 3 bases and J by 10 bases. The CDR3 sequence is 18 residues long. Germline CDR1 reads SGDLS; CDR2 reads YYNGEE. The chain's CDR3 is CASSAGLAGDPPGVEQFF. Here the CDR3 DNA reads TGTGCCAGCAGCGCCGGACTAGCGGGAGACCCCCCCGGGGTGGAGCAGTTCTTC.